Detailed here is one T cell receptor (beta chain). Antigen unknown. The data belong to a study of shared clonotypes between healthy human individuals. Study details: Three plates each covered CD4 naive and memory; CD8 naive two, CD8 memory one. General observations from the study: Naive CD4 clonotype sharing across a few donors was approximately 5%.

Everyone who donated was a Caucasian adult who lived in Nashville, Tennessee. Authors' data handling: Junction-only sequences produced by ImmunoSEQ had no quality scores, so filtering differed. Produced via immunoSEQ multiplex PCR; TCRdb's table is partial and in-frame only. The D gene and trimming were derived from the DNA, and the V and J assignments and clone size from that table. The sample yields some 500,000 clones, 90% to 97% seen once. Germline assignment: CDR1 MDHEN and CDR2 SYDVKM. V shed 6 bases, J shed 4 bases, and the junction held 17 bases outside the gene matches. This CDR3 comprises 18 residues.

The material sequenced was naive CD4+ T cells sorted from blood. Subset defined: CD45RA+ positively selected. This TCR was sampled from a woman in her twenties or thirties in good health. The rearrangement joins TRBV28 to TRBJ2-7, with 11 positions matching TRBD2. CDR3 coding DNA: TGTGCCAGCAGCAGTCCCACCGGGAGACTAGCGGGAATATACGAGCAGTACTTC. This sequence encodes CASSSPTGRLAGIYEQYF. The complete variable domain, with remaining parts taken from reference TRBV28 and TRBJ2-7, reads DVKVTQSSRYLVKRTGEKVFLECVQDMDHENMFWYRQDPGLGLRLIYFSYDVKMKEKGDIPEGYSVSREKKERFSLILESASTNQTSMYLCASSSPTGRLAGIYEQYFGPGTRLTVT.